Presented here are 14 T cell receptor beta chains from one specimen sequenced in a study of T cells expressing NK-cell markers. TCRdb reprocessed the 5' RACE reads and reports one entry per CDR3 protein, with no DNA. In all, the sample yields about 150,000 distinct CDR3 sequences. The sequenced sample consisted of blood T cells: a sorted CD56 or NKG2C T cell subset, CD4+ or CD8+ T cells, or bulk PBMC T cells (not recorded which). The receptors derive from a man aged 18-70 years in good health.

V usage is TRBV9 and J usage is TRBJ1-2; without DNA, the TCRdb call of TRBD1 cannot be checked. CDR1 is SGDLS, CDR2 YYNGEE, per germline. This CDR3 comprises 16 residues. CDR3 in amino acids: CASSVAQDKSNYGYTF. Full variable domain (outside the CDR3, taken from reference TRBV9 and TRBJ1-2): DSGVTQTPKHLITATGQRVTLRCSPRSGDLSVYWYQQSLDQGLQFLIQYYNGEERAKGNILERFSAQQFPDLHSELNLSSLELGDSALYFCASSVAQDKSNYGYTFGSGTRLTVV.

The rearrangement joins TRBV5-6 to TRBJ1-1; TCRdb gives TRBD1 as the D gene, but with no DNA this cannot be confirmed. This CDR3 region has 14 residues. Germline V CDR1 and CDR2: SGHDT, YYEEEE. The CDR3 sequence: CASSSGTLNTEAFF.

This chain links TRBV12-3 or TRBV12-4 with TRBJ1-5; TCRdb proposes TRBD1, but this gene call is untestable without DNA. CDR3 size: 14 residues. CDR3 in amino acids: CASSLGGASQPQHF.

The chain is built from TRBV19 and TRBJ1-4; absent DNA, TCRdb's TRBD1 call cannot be checked. This CDR3 has 14 residues. CDR1 and CDR2 from the germline V gene are LNHDA and SQIVND (reference sequence). The CDR3 protein is CASSIGQGSEKLFF.

V is TRBV12-2 and J is TRBJ1-2; no DNA is available, so the TRBD1 call from TCRdb remains unchecked. TRBV12-2 is flagged as a pseudogene. CDR3 length equals 17 residues. CDR3 sequence: CASRLGDRGLANYGYTF.

The V call is TRBV29-1, the J call TRBJ1-1. The germline CDR1 and CDR2 sequences are SQVTM and ANQGSEA. The length of the CDR3 is 11 residues. The CDR3 protein is CSVGGETEAFF.

This chain connects TRBV12-3 or TRBV12-4 to TRBJ1-5; TCRdb's D call, TRBD1, is unchecked because there is no DNA. CDR3 length equals 14 residues. CDR3 region: CASSPGRGTQPQHF.

The V and J genes are TRBV11-2 and TRBJ2-4. From germline, CDR1 is SGHAT and CDR2 FQNNGV. The CDR3 consists of 14 residues. The CDR3 here is CASSLVSVANIQYF. The complete variable domain, with remaining parts taken from reference TRBV11-2 and TRBJ2-4, reads EAGVAQSPRYKIIEKRQSVAFWCNPISGHATLYWYQQILGQGPKLLIQFQNNGVVDDSQLPKDRFSAERLKGVDSTLKIQPAKLEDSAVYLCASSLVSVANIQYFGAGTRLSVL.

This chain joins TRBV5-4 and TRBJ1-6. CDR3 length: 12 residues. The V gene's germline CDR1 is SGHNT and CDR2 YYREEE (reference sequence). CDR3 sequence reads: CASSLNNSPLHF.

V is TRBV11-3 and J is TRBJ2-1. CDR3 size: 13 residues. Germline assignment: CDR1 SGHNT and CDR2 YENEEA. CDR3 residues: CASSAKPYNEQFF.

The CDR3 is CASTDGATMGYTF. V usage is TRBV6-1 and J usage is TRBJ1-2; there is no DNA to check the TCRdb D call of TRBD1. Germline values: CDR1 MNHNS, CDR2 SASEGT. The length of the CDR3 is 13 residues.

The genes are TRBV28 and TRBJ2-7; TCRdb reports TRBD1, a call that lacks DNA to check it against. The CDR3 is made up of 14 amino acids. Germline-derived CDR1 and CDR2 are MDHEN and SYDVKM. The CDR3 reads CASSSGTRDYEQYF. The full variable domain, rest sourced from reference TRBV28 and TRBJ2-7, is DVKVTQSSRYLVKRTGEKVFLECVQDMDHENMFWYRQDPGLGLRLIYFSYDVKMKEKGDIPEGYSVSREKKERFSLILESASTNQTSMYLCASSSGTRDYEQYFGPGTRLTVT.

V gene TRBV2 combines with J gene TRBJ1-5. CDR3 length equals 13 residues. The V gene's germline CDR1 is SNHLY and CDR2 FYNNEI. This CDR3 reads CASSRVSNQPQHF.

The chain links TRBV5-6 to TRBJ2-3; TCRdb selects TRBD1, and the lack of DNA leaves this call unchecked. The germline CDR1 and CDR2 sequences are SGHDT and YYEEEE. This CDR3 contains 14 residues. The CDR3 protein is CASRRTGDTDTQYF.